This T cell receptor (beta chain) is from a study of CD8+CD57+ T cells in acquired aplastic anemia. Study as a whole: Sorted CD4+ and CD8+ cell DNA averaged approximately 3.2 ug. Healthy-donor CD4+ cells averaged approximately 9.8 million reads.

Findings and limits, study-wide: With respect to CD8+ Simpson's diversity, patients and controls did not differ significantly. Patients shared around 31 CD8+ CDR3 sequences with controls.

CDR3 and TCR beta VDJ profiling relied on genomic DNA as the template. TCRdb redid the calling of the reads with MiXCR, one entry per CDR3 protein. The data contain roughly 58,000 distinct CDR3 sequences, around 50% of them singletons. V dropped 6 bases and J dropped 12 bases, with 14 bases sitting between them. CDR1 is SGHNT, CDR2 YENEEA, per germline. This CDR3 has 11 amino acids. Comment on this clonotype: The antigen is not known.

The receptor's source is a human donor in good health, serving as a control. The sequencing sample was made of sorted CD4+, CD8+, or CD8+CD57+ T cells (not recorded which) from PBMCs. The genes are TRBV11-3 and TRBJ1-2; D is unclear. CDR3 protein: CASRGYSGNTF. The CDR3, as DNA: TGTGCCAGCAGAGGGTACTCTGGAAACACCTTC.